This T cell receptor (beta chain) was documented in a study of shared clonotypes between healthy human individuals. General observations from the study: Generation of non-shared clonotypes was less probable than generation of clonotypes shared by all four donors. A handful of donors had about 5% of their naive CD4 clonotypes in common.

All participating donors were Caucasian adults from Nashville, Tennessee. The V and J ends lost 5 bases and 1 base, in that order; junction bases with no gene match: 9. In germline, CDR1 is SGHTA, CDR2 FQGNSA. CDR3 length: 16 amino acids. Details on this clone: What it recognizes is unknown.

TCRdb keeps only in-frame clones here, not all; method: immunoSEQ multiplex PCR. Among some 1,400,000 clones listed, approximately 97% were seen once. This chain uses TRBV7-2 with TRBJ2-7; 9 positions agree with TRBD2. The source of this sequence is a man aged 25-45 years in good health. The sequenced material came from naive CD4+ T cells sorted from blood. Subset reported: CD45RA+ positively selected. CDR3 amino acids: CASSKFGLATSYEQYF. The CDR3 DNA follows: TGTGCCAGCAGCAAGTTCGGACTAGCGACTTCCTACGAGCAGTACTTC.